This T cell receptor (beta chain) was recorded in a study of shared clonotypes between healthy human individuals. V was cut by 0 bases and J by 0 bases, with 9 bases left in between. Germline V gene sequence: CDR1 MNHEY, CDR2 SMNVEV (reference sequence). The CDR3 is 16 amino acids. Produced via immunoSEQ multiplex PCR; TCRdb's table is partial and in-frame only. The table has some 2,000,000 clones, about 95% seen once; the top ten hold about 1.1%. CD45RO-negative cells were positively selected for CCR7, leaving out terminally differentiated effector memory CD45RA+ cells. The material sequenced was naive CD8+ T cells sorted from blood. The source of this sequence is a young man in good health. V gene TRBV27 combines with J gene TRBJ1-5; D not resolved. The CDR3 sequence: CASSLSSPYSNQPQHF. CDR3 coding DNA: TGTGCCAGCAGTTTATCTTCCCCGTATAGCAATCAGCCCCAGCATTTT.